The 12 T cell receptor beta chains presented below share a single source sample, sequenced in a study of long-term antiretroviral therapy in people with HIV. At the survey level, the v3.0 immunoSEQ assay was run. Produced via immunoSEQ multiplex PCR; TCRdb's table is partial and in-frame only. Of over 20,000 clones in the sample, about 86% were seen once. This specimen was unsorted PBMCs, taken 3 years after starting antiretroviral therapy. Source of these receptors: a young man with HIV.

This chain uses TRBV2 with TRBJ1-1; TRBD1 might be the D (6 bases). The germline V gene has CDR1 SNHLY and CDR2 FYNNEI. Deletions cut 6 bases from V and 4 bases from J, with 30 bases between. CDR3 size: 19 residues. CDR3 amino acids: CASSESPQGRVGRGTEAFF. CDR3 in DNA: TGTGCCAGCAGCGAAAGTCCTCAGGGGAGGGTAGGAAGGGGCACTGAAGCTTTCTTT.

The chain carries TRBV5-1 and TRBJ1-3; D gene unclear. Trimming removed 7 bases at V and 0 bases at J, with 8 bases between. The CDR3 contains 13 residues. Germline V lookup: CDR1 SGHRS, CDR2 YFSETQ. CDR3 in amino acids: CASGENSGNTIYF. Written as DNA, the CDR3 is TGCGCCAGCGGGGAGAACTCTGGAAACACCATATATTTT. Filled out from reference TRBV5-1 and TRBJ1-3, the complete variable domain reads KAGVTQTPRYLIKTRGQQVTLSCSPISGHRSVSWYQQTPGQGLQFLFEYFSETQRNKGNFPGRFSGRQFSNSRSEMNVSTLELGDSALYLCASGENSGNTIYFGEGSWLTVV.

The gene calls are TRBV6-5 and TRBJ1-1; perhaps TRBD1 as D (5 bases). This CDR3 region has 16 residues. Per germline, CDR1 MNHEY and CDR2 SVGAGI. With 0 bases removed from V and 5 bases from J, the gap between germline ends came to 16 bases. The CDR3 is CASSYSGGGRRTEAFF. The CDR3 nucleotides read TGTGCCAGCAGTTACTCCGGGGGGGGGAGAAGGACTGAAGCTTTCTTT.

V usage is TRBV2 and J usage is TRBJ2-7; unclear D gene. This CDR3 is built from 13 residues. Germline values: CDR1 SNHLY, CDR2 FYNNEI. V lost 5 bases and J 10 bases, leaving 18 bases between the germline ends. This chain's CDR3 is CASSSHDPWLQYF. Written as DNA, the CDR3 is TGTGCCAGCAGTTCACATGACCCGTGGCTCCAGTACTTC.

The V and J genes are TRBV2 and TRBJ2-2; D is undetermined. The CDR3 covers 13 residues. CDR1 and CDR2 from the germline V gene are SNHLY and FYNNEI. V was trimmed by 5 bases and J by 6 bases, leaving 10 bases between them. In DNA form, the CDR3 reads TGTGCCAGCAGTATTCGGACGGCCGGGGAGCTGTTTTTT. This gives the protein CASSIRTAGELFF.

This clone has just a few counts. The chain joins TRBV19 to TRBJ1-5; 11 bases match TRBD1. The germline CDR1 and CDR2 sequences are LNHDA and SQIVND (reference sequence). The length of the CDR3 is 14 residues. The V gene end was trimmed by 5 bases and the J gene end by 3 bases; junction bases not matched to a gene: 0. CDR3 sequence (DNA): TGTGCCAGTAGTGGACAGGGGGCCAATCAGCCCCAGCATTTT. This sequence encodes CASSGQGANQPQHF.

V gene TRBV7-9 combines with J gene TRBJ2-5, with TRBD1 matching 8 bases. There are 16 residues in the CDR3. With 6 bases clipped from V and 4 bases from J, the junction kept 13 bases outside the gene matches. Germline assignment: CDR1 SEHNR and CDR2 FQNEAQ (reference sequence). The CDR3 loop is CASSGRTGKEGETQYF. In DNA form, the CDR3 reads TGTGCCAGCAGTGGGAGGACAGGGAAGGAAGGAGAGACCCAGTACTTC. The whole variable domain, filled in from reference TRBV7-9 and TRBJ2-5, reads DTGVSQNPRHKITKRGQNVTFRCDPISEHNRLYWYRQTLGQGPEFLTYFQNEAQLEKSRLLSDRFSAERPKGSFSTLEIQRTEQGDSAMYLCASSGRTGKEGETQYFGPGTRLLVL.

The chain recombines TRBV10-3 with TRBJ2-2; D is undetermined. V lost 2 bases and J lost 1, with 8 bases in between. There are 15 residues in the CDR3. The germline V gene has CDR1 ENHRY and CDR2 SYGVKD. This CDR3 reads CAISEAVGNTGELFF. CDR3 DNA sequence: TGTGCCATCAGTGAGGCGGTGGGGAACACCGGGGAGCTGTTTTTT.

The chain recombines TRBV7-9 with TRBJ2-5; 9 bases agree with TRBD1. The CDR3 consists of 14 residues. After removal of 6 bases from V and 5 bases from J, the junction contained 7 bases not matched to a gene. Germline V CDR1 and CDR2: SEHNR, FQNEAQ (reference sequence). This CDR3 is CASRRTGVEETQYF. The CDR3 region has the DNA TGTGCCAGCAGACGGACAGGGGTGGAGGAGACCCAGTACTTC.

The chain is built from TRBV7-6 and TRBJ1-4; a weak D match, TRBD1 (6 bases). Germline CDR1 SGHVS, CDR2 FNYEAQ. V was cut by 4 bases and J by 7 bases, with 19 bases left in between. CDR3 size: 16 residues. This CDR3 reads CASSSGHQPFSEKLFF. The DNA of the CDR3 is TGTGCCAGCAGCTCGGGACACCAGCCTTTTAGTGAAAAACTGTTTTTT.

This rearrangement joins TRBV19 to TRBJ2-4; D is possibly TRBD2 (5 bases). Trimming stripped 2 bases from V and 7 bases from J, with 9 bases between. Germline V gene sequence: CDR1 LNHDA, CDR2 SQIVND (reference sequence). The CDR3 is made up of 13 amino acids. In nucleotides, the CDR3 is TGTGCCAGTAGTATAAGGGCGGGTAACATTCAGTACTTC. This encodes CASSIRAGNIQYF. The whole variable domain, remainder taken from reference TRBV19 and TRBJ2-4, is DGGITQSPKYLFRKEGQNVTLSCEQNLNHDAMYWYRQDPGQGLRLIYYSQIVNDFQKGDIAEGYSVSREKKESFPLTVTSAQKNPTAFYLCASSIRAGNIQYFGAGTRLSVL.

This clone qualifies as large. The chain recombines TRBV7-6 with TRBJ2-7; D may correspond to TRBD1 or TRBD2 (5 bases each). CDR1 and CDR2 (germline): SGHVS, FNYEAQ. CDR3 length: 13 residues. V lost 4 bases and J lost 3, with 10 bases in between. CDR3 in amino acids: CASSSGPNYEQYF. CDR3 in DNA: TGTGCCAGCAGCTCGGGACCGAACTACGAGCAGTACTTC.